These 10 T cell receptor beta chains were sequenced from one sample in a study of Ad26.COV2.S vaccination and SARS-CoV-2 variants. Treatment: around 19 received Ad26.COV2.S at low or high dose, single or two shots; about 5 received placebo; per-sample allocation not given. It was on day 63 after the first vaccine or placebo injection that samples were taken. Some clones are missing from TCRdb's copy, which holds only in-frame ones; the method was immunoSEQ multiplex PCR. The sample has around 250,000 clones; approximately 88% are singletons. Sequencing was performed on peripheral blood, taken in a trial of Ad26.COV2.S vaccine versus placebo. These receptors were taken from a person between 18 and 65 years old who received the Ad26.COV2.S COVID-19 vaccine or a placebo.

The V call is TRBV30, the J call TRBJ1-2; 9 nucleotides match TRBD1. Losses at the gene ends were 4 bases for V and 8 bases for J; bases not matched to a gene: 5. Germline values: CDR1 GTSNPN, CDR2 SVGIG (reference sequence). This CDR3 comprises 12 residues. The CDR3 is CAWTRQGGGYTF. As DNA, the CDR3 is TGTGCCTGGACTAGACAGGGGGGCGGCTACACCTTC.

CDR3 sequence: CSFMYRAPSYNEQFF. The CDR3 bases are TGCAGCTTTATGTACAGGGCCCCCTCCTACAATGAGCAGTTCTTC. The rearrangement uses TRBV29-1 and TRBJ2-1, with a weak D call TRBD1 (6 bases). CDR1 is SQVTM and CDR2 is ANQGSEA in the germline V gene. The CDR3 has 15 amino acids. Trimming took 8 bases from V and 0 from J, leaving 17 bases between them.

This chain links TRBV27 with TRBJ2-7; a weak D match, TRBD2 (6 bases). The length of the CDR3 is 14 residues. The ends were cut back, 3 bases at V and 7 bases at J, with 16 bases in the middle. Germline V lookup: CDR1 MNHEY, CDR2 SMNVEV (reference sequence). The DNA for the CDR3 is TGTGCCAGCAGTTTGGACTACCATGTCGGGGAGCAGTACTTC. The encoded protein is CASSLDYHVGEQYF.

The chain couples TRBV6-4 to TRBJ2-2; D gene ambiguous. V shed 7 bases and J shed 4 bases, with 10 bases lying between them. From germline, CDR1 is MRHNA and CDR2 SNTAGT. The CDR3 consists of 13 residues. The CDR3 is CASTLDGTGELFF. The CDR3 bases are TGTGCCAGCACGTTGGACGGCACCGGGGAGCTGTTTTTT.

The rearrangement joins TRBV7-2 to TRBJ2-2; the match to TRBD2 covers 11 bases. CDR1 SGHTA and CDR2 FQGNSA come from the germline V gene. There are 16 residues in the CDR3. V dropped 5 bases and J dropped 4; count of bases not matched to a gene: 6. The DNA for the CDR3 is TGTGCCAGCAGCCCCGACACTAGCGGGAGCACCGGGGAGCTGTTTTTT. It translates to CASSPDTSGSTGELFF.

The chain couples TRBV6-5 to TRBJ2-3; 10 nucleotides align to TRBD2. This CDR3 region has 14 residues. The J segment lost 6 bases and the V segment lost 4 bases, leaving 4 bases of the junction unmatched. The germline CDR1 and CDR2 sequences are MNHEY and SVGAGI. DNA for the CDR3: TGTGCCAGCAGTTCAGCGGGGGGGCGTGATACGCAGTATTTT. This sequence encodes CASSSAGGRDTQYF.

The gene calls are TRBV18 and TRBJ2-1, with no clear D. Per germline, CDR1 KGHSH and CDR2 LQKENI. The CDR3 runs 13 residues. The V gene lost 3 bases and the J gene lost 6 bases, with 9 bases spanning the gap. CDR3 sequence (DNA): TGTGCCAGCTCACCTGTCCAGTCCAATGAGCAGTTCTTC. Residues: CASSPVQSNEQFF. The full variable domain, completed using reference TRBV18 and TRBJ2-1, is NAGVMQNPRHLVRRRGQEARLRCSPMKGHSHVYWYRQLPEEGLKFMVYLQKENIIDESGMPKERFSAEFPKEGPSILRIQQVVRGDSAAYFCASSPVQSNEQFFGPGTRLTVL.

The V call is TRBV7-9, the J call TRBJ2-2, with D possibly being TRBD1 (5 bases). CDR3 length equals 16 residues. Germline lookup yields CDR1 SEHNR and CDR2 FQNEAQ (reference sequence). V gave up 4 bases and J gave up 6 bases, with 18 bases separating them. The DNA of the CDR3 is TGTGCCAGCAGCTCGACAGTCCGGATGGTAGCCGGGGAGCTGTTTTTT. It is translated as CASSSTVRMVAGELFF.

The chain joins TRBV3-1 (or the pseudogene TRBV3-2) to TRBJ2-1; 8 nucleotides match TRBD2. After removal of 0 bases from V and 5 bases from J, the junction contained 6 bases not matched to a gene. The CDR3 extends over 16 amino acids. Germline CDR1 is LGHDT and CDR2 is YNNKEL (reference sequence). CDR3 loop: CASSQDRSGGDNEQFF. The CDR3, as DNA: TGTGCCAGCAGCCAAGATAGGTCCGGGGGGGACAATGAGCAGTTCTTC.

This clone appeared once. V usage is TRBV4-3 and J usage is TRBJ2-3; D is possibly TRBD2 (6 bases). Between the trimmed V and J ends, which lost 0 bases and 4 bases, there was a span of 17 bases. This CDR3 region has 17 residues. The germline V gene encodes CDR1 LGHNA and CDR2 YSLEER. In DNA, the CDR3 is TGCGCCAGCAGCCAAGATTTAGAGGACTACCCGCCAGATACGCAGTATTTT. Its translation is CASSQDLEDYPPDTQYF.